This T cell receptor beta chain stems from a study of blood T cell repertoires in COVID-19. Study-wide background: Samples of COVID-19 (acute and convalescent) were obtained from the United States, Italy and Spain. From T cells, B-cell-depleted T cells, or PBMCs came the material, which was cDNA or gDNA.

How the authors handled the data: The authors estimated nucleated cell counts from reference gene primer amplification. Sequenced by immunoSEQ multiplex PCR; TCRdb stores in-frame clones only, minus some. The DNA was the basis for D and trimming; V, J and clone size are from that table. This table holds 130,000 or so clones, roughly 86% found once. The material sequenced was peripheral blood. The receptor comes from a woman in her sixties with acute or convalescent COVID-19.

CDR3: CAWNPDRVGTGELFF. The DNA of the CDR3 is TGTGCCTGGAATCCGGACAGGGTGGGGACCGGGGAGCTGTTTTTT. The J gene is TRBJ2-2, the V gene TRBV30, with 8 bases aligning to TRBD1. Germline-derived CDR1 and CDR2 are GTSNPN and SVGIG (reference sequence). Trimming cost V 4 bases and J 5 bases; bases outside gene matches: 9. There are 15 residues in the CDR3. Drawing the rest from reference TRBV30 and TRBJ2-2, the complete variable domain is SQTIHQWPATLVQPVGSPLSLECTVEGTSNPNLYWYRQAAGRGLQLLFYSVGIGQISSEVPQNLSASRPQDRQFILSSKKLLLSDSGFYLCAWNPDRVGTGELFFGEGSRLTVL.